Here is one T cell receptor beta chain with its context. No antigen is known for it. At one boundary the junction diverges from the germline segment, which might be a read error. This entry is derived from a study of tumor-infiltrating lymphocytes in primary liver carcinoma. Whole-study findings and limits: The proportion of top clones found throughout all five tumor regions was only about 7-24%. For tumor-adjacent and tumor-blood pairs, overlap was less than that seen for tumor region pairs.

Co-extraction yielded RNA and DNA from roughly 20-30 mg of unsorted bulk tissue. Surgical resection served as treatment for the primary liver carcinoma of these patients. Each tumor specimen held more than 90% viable tumor cells. The germline gives CDR1 SGHRS, CDR2 YFSETQ. The CDR3 is made up of 14 amino acids. cDNA specific to TCR beta was made from roughly 500 ng of total RNA, with a constant-region primer employed for priming. ARM-PCR was slightly modified, and three nested multiplex PCR rounds with it gave rise to the TCR beta libraries. The opening two PCR rounds, 10 cycles each, paired TRBV1-TRBV30 forward primers with a C-beta reverse primer. MiXCR, run by TCRdb on the multiplex PCR reads, gives a single entry per CDR3 protein. The repertoire consists of 90,000 to 100,000 distinct CDR3 sequences, with around 63% occurring once and the leading ten covering over 9.5%.

The material sequenced was liver tumor tissue from sampling region 5. The sample's subset: tumor region T5, tumor centre. The chain employs TRBV5-1 and TRBJ2-5; D ambiguous. The clonotype comes from an older woman with primary liver carcinoma and hepatitis B virus infection. CDR3 in amino acids: CANSLSGGSETQYF. CDR3 bases: TGCGCCAACAGCTTGTCTGGTGGATCGGAGACCCAGTACTTC.